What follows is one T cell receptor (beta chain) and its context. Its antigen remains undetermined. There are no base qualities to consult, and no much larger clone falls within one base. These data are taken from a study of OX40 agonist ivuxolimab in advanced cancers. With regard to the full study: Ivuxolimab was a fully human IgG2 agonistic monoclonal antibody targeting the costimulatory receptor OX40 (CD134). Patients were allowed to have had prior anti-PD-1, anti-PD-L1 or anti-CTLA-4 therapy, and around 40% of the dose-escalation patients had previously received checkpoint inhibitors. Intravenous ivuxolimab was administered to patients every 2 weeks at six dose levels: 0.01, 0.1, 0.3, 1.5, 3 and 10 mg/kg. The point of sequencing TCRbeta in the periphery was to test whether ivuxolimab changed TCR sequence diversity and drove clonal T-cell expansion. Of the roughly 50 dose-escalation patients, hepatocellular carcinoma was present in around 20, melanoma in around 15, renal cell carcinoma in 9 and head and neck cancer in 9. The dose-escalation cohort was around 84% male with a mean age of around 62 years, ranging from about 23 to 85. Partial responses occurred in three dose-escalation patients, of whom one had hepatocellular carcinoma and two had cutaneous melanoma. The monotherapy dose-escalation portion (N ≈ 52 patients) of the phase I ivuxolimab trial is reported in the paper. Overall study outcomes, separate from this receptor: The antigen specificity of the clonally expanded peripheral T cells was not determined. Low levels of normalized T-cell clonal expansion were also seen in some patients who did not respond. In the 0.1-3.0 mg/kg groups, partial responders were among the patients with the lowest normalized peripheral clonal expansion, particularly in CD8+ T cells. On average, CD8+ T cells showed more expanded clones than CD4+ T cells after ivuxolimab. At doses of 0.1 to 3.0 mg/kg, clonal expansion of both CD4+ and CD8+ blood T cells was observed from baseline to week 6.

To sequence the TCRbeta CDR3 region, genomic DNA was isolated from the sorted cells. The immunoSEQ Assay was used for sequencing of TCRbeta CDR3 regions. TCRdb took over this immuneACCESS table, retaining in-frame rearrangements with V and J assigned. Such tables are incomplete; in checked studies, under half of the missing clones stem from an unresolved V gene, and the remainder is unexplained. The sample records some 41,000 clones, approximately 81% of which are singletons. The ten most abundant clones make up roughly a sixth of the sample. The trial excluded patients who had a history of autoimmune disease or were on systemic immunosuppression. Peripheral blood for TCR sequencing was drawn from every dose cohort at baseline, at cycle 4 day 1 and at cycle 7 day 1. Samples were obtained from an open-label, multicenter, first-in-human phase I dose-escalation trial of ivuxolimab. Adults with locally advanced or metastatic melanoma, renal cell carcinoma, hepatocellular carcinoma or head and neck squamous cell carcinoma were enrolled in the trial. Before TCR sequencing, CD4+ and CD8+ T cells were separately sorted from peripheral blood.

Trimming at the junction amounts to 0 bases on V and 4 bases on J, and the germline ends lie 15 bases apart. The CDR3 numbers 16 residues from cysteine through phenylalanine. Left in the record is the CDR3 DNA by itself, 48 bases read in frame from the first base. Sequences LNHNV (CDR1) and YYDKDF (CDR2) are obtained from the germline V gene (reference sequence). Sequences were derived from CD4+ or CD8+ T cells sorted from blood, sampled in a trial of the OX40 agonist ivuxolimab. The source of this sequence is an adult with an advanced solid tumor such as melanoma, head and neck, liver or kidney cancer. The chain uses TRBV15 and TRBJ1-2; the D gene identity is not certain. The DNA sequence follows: TGTGCCACCAGCAGAGATAGGGTGGAGGTGCGCTATGGCTACACCTTC. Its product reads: CATSRDRVEVRYGYTF.